The T cell receptor (beta chain) under discussion was sequenced for a study of STAT5B mutations in CD4+ large granular lymphocyte leukemia (dated by TCRdb to between 2020 and 2023). In the study overall: Among healthy controls, the CDR3 'QG' motif was associated with a particular HLA allele. Flow cytometry on FACSCanto II or FACSVerse showed that the purified fractions were more than 95% pure among lymphocytes. TCRbeta repertoires of CD4+ T-cell large granular lymphocyte leukemia patients were compared with those of healthy blood donors. Broader findings and caveats from the paper: CD4-sorted patient repertoires appeared more clonal than healthy CD4+ repertoires, and this difference persisted after removing the putative leukemic clones. The main leukemic clonotypes were found to be private to each patient, although approximately 26% of the main leukemic clonotypes were detected at low frequency in the non-leukemic repertoires of other patients. The data were not HLA-matched, and the higher clonality in CD4+ T-LGLL than in CD8+ T-LGLL could be due to the relatively small sample size.

TCRbeta rearrangements were sequenced from genomic DNA using the immunoSEQ assay at survey resolution. The study's processing was this. A lowest detectable productive clonotype frequency of 2.59 x 10-5 was observed in the TCR sequencing data. Only productive TCRbeta rearrangements, defined as complete and in-frame sequences, were included in the analyses. The clonality of each sample was calculated as Simpson clonality in the immunoSEQ Analyzer version 3.0. Clones were grouped by frequency into very rare, small, medium, large (1-20%) or hyperexpanded (>20%) categories. OLGA 1.2.3 estimated generation probabilities, VDJtools produced V-gene circos plots, VDJdb was queried for specificities, and GLIPH identified CDR3 motifs. Imported from immuneACCESS, the table was reduced by TCRdb to in-frame sequences with V and J called. These copies leave out some clones; in studies compared against another copy, an unresolved V gene accounts for under half, and the cause of the remainder is not known. For V, J and clone size, that table is used; D and trimming come from the DNA. This sample holds over 35,000 clones; 81% were observed only once. The ten largest clones capture approximately 3.8% of the sample.

Buffy coats from under 40 blood donors, supplied by the Finnish Red Cross blood service, were used as healthy controls. All TCR-sequenced material derived from peripheral blood: patient blood samples and healthy donor buffy coats. Peripheral blood mononuclear cells were isolated by Ficoll-Hypaque gradient centrifugation. CD4+ cells were magnetically purified from the buffy coats of healthy controls. The Gentra Puregene Cell and Tissue kit was used for genomic DNA extraction, and quantification was performed on a Qubit 2.0 fluorometer. Points on this clone: It has no known antigen specificity. Base quality data are lacking; no much larger clone is found one base away.

The sequence derives from a human donor in good health. The sequencing sample was made of CD4+ T cells from blood buffy coats.

The CDR3: CASSEDVLTYEQYF. The nucleotides are TGTGCCAGCAGTGAAGATGTACTCACCTACGAGCAGTACTTC. The rearrangement combines TRBV2 with TRBJ2-7; the D gene is unclear. The junction shows trimming of 1 base on V and 2 bases on J, plus 9 bases between the germline ends. The germline V gene provides CDR1 SNHLY and CDR2 FYNNEI. The CDR3 has 14 amino acids, counting the end cysteine and phenylalanine. Only CDR3 DNA is held: 42 bases, read in frame from base 1.